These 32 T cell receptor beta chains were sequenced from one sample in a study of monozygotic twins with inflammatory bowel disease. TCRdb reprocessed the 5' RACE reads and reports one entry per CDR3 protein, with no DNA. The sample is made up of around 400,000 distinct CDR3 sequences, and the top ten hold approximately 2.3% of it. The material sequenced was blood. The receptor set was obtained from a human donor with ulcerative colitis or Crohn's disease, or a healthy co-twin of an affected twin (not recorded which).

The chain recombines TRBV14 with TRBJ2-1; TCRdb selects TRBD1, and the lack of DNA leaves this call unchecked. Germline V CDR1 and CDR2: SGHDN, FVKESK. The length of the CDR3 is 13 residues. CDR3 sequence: CASSPWGANEQFF.

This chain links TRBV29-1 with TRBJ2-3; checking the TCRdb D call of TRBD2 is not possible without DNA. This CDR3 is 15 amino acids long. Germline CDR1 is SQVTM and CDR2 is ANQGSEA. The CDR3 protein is CSVWTSGRPTDTQYF.

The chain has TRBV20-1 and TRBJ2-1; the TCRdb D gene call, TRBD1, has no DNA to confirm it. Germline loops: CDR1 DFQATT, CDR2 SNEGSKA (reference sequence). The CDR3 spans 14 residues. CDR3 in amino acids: CSARRTGGYNEQFF.

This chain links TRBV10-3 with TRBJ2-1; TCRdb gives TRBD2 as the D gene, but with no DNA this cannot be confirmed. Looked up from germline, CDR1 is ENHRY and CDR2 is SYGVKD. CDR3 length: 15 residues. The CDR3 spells CAIRASGGKYNEQFF.

CDR3 residues: CASSMGSRADIQYF. The rearrangement uses TRBV19 and TRBJ2-4; with no DNA, the TCRdb D assignment of TRBD1 cannot be verified. Per the germline V gene, CDR1 is LNHDA and CDR2 is SQIVND (reference sequence). The CDR3 has 14 amino acids.

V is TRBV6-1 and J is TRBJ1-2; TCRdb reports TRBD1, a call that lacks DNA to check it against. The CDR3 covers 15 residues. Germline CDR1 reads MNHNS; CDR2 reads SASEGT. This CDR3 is CASSNTAGPNYGYTF.

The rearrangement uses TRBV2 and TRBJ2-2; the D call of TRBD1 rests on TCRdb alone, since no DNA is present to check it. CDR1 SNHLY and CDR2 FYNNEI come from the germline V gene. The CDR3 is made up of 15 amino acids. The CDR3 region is CASSESQGATGELFF.

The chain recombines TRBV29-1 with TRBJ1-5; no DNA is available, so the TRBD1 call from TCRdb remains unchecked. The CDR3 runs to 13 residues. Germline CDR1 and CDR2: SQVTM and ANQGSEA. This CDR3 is CSIGGGAEQPQHF. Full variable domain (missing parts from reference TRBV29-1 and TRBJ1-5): SAVISQKPSRDICQRGTSLTIQCQVDSQVTMMFWYRQQPGQSLTLIATANQGSEATYESGFVIDKFPISRPNLTFSTLTVSNMSPEDSSIYLCSIGGGAEQPQHFGDGTRLSIL.

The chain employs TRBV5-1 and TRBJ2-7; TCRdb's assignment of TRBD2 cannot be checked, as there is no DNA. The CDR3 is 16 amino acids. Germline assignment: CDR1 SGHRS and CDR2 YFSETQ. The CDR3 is CASSLSASGLIYEQYF. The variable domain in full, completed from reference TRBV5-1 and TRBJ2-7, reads KAGVTQTPRYLIKTRGQQVTLSCSPISGHRSVSWYQQTPGQGLQFLFEYFSETQRNKGNFPGRFSGRQFSNSRSEMNVSTLELGDSALYLCASSLSASGLIYEQYFGPGTRLTVT.

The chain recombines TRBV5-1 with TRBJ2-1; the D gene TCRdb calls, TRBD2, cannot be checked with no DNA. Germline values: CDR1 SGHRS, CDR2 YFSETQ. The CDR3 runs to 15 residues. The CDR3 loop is CASSLAAGGPREQFF.

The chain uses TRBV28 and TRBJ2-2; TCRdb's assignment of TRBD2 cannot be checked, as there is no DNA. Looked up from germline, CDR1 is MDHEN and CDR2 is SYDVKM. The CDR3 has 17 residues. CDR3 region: CASSLRPSLALIGELFF.

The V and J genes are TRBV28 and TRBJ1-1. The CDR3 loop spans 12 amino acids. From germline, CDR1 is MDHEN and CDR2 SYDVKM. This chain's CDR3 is CASSLANHEAFF. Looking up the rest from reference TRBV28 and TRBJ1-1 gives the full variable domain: DVKVTQSSRYLVKRTGEKVFLECVQDMDHENMFWYRQDPGLGLRLIYFSYDVKMKEKGDIPEGYSVSREKKERFSLILESASTNQTSMYLCASSLANHEAFFGQGTRLTVV.

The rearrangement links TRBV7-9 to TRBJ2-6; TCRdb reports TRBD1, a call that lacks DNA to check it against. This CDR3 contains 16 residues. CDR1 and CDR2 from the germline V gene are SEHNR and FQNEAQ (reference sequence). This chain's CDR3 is CASSLYRGSGANVLTF.

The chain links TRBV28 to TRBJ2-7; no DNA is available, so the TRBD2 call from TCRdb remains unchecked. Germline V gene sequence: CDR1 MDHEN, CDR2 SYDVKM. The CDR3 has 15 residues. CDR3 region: CASSFRLAGPYEQYF.

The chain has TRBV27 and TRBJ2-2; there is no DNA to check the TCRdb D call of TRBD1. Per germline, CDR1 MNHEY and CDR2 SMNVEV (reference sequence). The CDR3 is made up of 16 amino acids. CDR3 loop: CASSFGWGRRPGELFF.

CDR3: CASSPLRDLYNEQFF. The V gene is TRBV6-1, the J gene TRBJ2-1; TCRdb designates TRBD2, a call that cannot be tested without DNA. This CDR3 contains 15 residues. CDR1 is MNHNS and CDR2 is SASEGT in the germline V gene.

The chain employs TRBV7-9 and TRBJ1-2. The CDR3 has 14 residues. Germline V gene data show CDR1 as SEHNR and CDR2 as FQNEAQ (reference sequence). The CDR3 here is CASSPEGRDYGYTF.

CDR3 sequence reads: CASSPRQGIEKLFF. The rearrangement links TRBV9 to TRBJ1-4; TCRdb reports TRBD1, a call that lacks DNA to check it against. Germline loops: CDR1 SGDLS, CDR2 YYNGEE. This CDR3 spans 14 amino acids.

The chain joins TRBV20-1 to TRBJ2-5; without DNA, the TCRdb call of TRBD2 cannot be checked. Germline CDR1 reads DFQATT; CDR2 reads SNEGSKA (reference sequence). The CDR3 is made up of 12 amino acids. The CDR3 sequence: CSGLGPRETQYF.

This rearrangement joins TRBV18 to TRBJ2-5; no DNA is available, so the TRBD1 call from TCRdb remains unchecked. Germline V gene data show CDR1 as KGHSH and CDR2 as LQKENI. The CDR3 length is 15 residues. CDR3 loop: CASSPLQAPQETQYF.

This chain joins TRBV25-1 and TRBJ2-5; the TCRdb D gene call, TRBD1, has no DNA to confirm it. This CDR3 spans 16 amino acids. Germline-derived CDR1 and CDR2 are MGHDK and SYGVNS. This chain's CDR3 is CASSKTEGQLQETQYF.

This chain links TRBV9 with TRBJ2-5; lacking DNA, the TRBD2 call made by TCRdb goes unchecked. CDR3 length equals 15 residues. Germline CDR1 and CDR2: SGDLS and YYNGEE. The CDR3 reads CASSVGLAVRETQYF. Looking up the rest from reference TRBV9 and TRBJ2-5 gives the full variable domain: DSGVTQTPKHLITATGQRVTLRCSPRSGDLSVYWYQQSLDQGLQFLIQYYNGEERAKGNILERFSAQQFPDLHSELNLSSLELGDSALYFCASSVGLAVRETQYFGPGTRLLVL.

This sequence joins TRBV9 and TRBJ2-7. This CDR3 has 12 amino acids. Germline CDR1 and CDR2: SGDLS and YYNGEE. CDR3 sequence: CASSGSLGEQYF. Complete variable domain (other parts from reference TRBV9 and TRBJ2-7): DSGVTQTPKHLITATGQRVTLRCSPRSGDLSVYWYQQSLDQGLQFLIQYYNGEERAKGNILERFSAQQFPDLHSELNLSSLELGDSALYFCASSGSLGEQYFGPGTRLTVT.

This CDR3 is CSVEVVAPSTDTQYF. The chain links TRBV29-1 to TRBJ2-3. CDR1 is SQVTM and CDR2 is ANQGSEA in the germline V gene. CDR3 length: 15 residues.

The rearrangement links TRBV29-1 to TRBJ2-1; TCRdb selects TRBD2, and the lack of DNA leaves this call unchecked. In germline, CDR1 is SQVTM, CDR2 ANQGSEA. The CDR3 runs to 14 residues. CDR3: CSVASGDSYNEQFF.

The CDR3 reads CASSAGTSGVQETQYF. The chain is built from TRBV5-4 and TRBJ2-5; TCRdb designates TRBD2, a call that cannot be tested without DNA. In germline, CDR1 is SGHNT, CDR2 YYREEE (reference sequence). The CDR3 is 16 residues long.

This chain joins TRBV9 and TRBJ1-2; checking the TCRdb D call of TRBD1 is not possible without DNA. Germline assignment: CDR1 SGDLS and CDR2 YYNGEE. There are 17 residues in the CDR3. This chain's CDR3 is CASGSSDRGLPNYGYTF.

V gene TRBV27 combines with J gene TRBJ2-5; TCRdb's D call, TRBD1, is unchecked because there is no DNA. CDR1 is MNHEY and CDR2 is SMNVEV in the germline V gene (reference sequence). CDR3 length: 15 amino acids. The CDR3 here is CASSFSRGLLETQYF.

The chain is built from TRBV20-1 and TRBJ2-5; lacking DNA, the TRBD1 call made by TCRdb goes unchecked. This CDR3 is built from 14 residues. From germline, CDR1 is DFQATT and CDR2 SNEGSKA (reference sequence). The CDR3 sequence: CSASDPRGRETQYF.

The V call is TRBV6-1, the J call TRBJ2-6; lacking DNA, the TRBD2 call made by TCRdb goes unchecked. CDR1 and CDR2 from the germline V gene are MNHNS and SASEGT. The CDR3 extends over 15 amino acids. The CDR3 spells CASSRLGAGANVLTF.

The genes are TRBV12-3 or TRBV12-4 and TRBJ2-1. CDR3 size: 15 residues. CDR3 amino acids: CASSFPSGSYNEQFF.

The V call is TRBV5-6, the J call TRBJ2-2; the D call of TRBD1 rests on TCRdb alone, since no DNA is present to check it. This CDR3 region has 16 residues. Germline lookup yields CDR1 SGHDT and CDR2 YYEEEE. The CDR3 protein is CASSFRDPPSAGELFF.